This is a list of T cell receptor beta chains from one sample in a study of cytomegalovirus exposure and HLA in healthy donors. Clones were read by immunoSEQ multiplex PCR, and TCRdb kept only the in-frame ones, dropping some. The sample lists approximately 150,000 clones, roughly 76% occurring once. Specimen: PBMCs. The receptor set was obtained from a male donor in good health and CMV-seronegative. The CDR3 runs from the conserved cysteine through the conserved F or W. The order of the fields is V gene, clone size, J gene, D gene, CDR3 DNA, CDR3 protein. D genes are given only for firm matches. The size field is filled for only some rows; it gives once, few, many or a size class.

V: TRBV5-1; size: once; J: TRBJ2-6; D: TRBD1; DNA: TGCGCCAGCAGCAAGTCGGGACAGGGGTTTTCCGGGGCCAACGTCCTGACTTTC; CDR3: CASSKSGQGFSGANVLTF
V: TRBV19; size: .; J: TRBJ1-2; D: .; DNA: TGTGCCAGTAGTCCTCAGACAGAAACATCTAACTATGGCTACACCTTC; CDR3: CASSPQTETSNYGYTF
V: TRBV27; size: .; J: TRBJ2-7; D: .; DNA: TGTGCCAGCATACGGGGCTACGAGCAGTACTTC; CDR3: CASIRGYEQYF
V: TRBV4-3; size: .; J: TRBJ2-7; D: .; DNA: TGCGCCAGCAGCGGGAGTCGATTCCACGAGCAGTACTTC; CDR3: CASSGSRFHEQYF
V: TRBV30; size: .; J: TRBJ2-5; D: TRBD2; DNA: TGTGCCTGGAGTTTAGGACTAGCGGGGGGGCGTGAGCAGTACTTC; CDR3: CAWSLGLAGGREQYF
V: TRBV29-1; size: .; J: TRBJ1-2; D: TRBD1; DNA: TGCAGCGTTCTCGACAGGGCCTATGGCTACACCTTC; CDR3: CSVLDRAYGYTF
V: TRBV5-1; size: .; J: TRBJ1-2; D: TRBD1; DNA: TGCGCCAGCAGTTCCGGGACAGACTATGGCTACACCTTC; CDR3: CASSSGTDYGYTF
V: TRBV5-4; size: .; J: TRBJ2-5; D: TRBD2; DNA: TGTGCCAGCAGTCCGAGACTAGCGGGGGATACGGGTACCCAGTACTTC; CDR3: CASSPRLAGDTGTQYF
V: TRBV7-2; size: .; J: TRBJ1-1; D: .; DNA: TGTGCCAGCAGCTTAGTTGGGCCAGAAGGACAGTTGAACACTGAAGCTTTCTTT; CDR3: CASSLVGPEGQLNTEAFF
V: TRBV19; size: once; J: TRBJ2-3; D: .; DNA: TGTGCCAGTAGTGCCCTCGCAGGGTCTGGCACAGATACGCAGTATTTT; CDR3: CASSALAGSGTDTQYF
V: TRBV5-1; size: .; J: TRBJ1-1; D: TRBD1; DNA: TGCGCCAGCAGCTTGGGCCACAGGGGGAAAGGCACTGAAGCTTTCTTT; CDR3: CASSLGHRGKGTEAFF
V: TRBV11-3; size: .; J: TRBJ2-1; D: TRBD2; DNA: TGTGCCAGCAGCCGAAGAGCCGGGGGGGGCAATGAGCAGTTCTTC; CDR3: CASSRRAGGGNEQFF
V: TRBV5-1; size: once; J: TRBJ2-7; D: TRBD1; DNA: TGCGCCAGCAGCCCCTGGACAGGGGGCGAGCAGTACTTC; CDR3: CASSPWTGGEQYF
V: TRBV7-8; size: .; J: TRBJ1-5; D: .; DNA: TGTGCCAGCAGCTTAGACAGGGTCCGCGGTCAGCCCCAGCATTTT; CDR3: CASSLDRVRGQPQHF
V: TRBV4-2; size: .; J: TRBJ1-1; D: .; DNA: TGTGCCAGCAGCCAAGACGCTGGGGCCCGCACTGAAGCTTTCTTT; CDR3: CASSQDAGARTEAFF
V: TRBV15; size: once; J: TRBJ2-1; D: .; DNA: TGTGCCACCAGCGCTCACCTCGGCGGCGATGAGCAGTTCTTC; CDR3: CATSAHLGGDEQFF
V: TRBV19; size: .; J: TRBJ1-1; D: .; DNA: TGTGCCAGTCGACGACAGGCAAAGGGCACTGAAGCTTTCTTT; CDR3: CASRRQAKGTEAFF
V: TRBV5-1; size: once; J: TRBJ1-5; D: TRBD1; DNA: TGCGCCAGCAGGGTCGGGACAGCTAGCAATCAGCCCCAGCATTTT; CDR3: CASRVGTASNQPQHF
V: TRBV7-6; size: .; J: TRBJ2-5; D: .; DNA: TGTGCCAGCAGCTTAGCGGGGAGGCCTGAGACCCAGTACTTC; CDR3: CASSLAGRPETQYF
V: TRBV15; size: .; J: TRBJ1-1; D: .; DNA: TGTGCCACCAGCAGGGGAGGCACTGAAGCTTTCTTT; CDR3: CATSRGGTEAFF
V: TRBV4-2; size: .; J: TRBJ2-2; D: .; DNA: TGTGCCAGCAGCCAAGCGGGCGGAGGTATAATGAACACCGGGGAGCTGTTTTTT; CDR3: CASSQAGGGIMNTGELFF
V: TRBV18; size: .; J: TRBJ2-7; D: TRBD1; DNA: TGTGCCAGCTCACCCCAGGGACAGGGGGGGAACGAGCAGTACTTC; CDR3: CASSPQGQGGNEQYF
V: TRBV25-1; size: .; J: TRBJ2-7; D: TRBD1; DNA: TGTGCCAGCAGAACAACCGGGACAGGGAACGGCGAGCAGTACTTC; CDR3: CASRTTGTGNGEQYF
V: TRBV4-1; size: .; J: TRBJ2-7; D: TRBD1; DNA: TGCGCCAGCAGCCAAGGTCTCAGGGGGCCCCACGAGCAGTACTTC; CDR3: CASSQGLRGPHEQYF
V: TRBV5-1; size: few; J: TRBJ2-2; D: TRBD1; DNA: TGCGCCAGCAGCGAGGGACAGACAACCGGGGAGCTGTTTTTT; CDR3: CASSEGQTTGELFF
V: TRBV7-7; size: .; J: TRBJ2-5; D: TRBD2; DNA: TGTGCCAGCAGCACCGGACTAGCGGGGCCAGAAGAGACCCAGTACTTC; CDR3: CASSTGLAGPEETQYF
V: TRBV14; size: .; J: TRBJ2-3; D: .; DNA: TGTGCCAGCAGCGAACACCGGACACTCAGCACAGATACGCAGTATTTT; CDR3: CASSEHRTLSTDTQYF
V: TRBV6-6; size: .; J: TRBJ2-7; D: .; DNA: TGTGCCAGCAGTTACCGGGACTGGACCTACGAGCAGTACTTC; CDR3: CASSYRDWTYEQYF
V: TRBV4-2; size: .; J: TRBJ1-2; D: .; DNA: TGTGCCAGCAGCCAAGTTTTCCGGCAGGGACTGTTGGATGGCTACACCTTC; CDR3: CASSQVFRQGLLDGYTF
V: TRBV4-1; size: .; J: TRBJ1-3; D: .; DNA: TGCGCCAGCAGCCAAGAGGGCGGACTCTCCTCTGGAAACACCATATATTTT; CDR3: CASSQEGGLSSGNTIYF
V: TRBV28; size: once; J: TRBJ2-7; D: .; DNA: TGTGCCAGCGGAGCAGGGGGGTACGAGCAGTACTTC; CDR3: CASGAGGYEQYF
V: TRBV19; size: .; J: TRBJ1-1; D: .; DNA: TGTGCCAGTAGTATCATCCTGAACACTGAAGCTTTCTTT; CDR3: CASSIILNTEAFF
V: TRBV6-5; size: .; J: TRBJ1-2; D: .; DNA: TGTGCCAGCAGTAGAAGGGGCTTTAACTATGGCTACACCTTC; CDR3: CASSRRGFNYGYTF
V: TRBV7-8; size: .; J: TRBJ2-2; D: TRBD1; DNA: TGTGCCAGCCCGAGGACCGGGACAGTATCTTTCGCGAACACCGGGGAGCTGTTTTTT; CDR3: CASPRTGTVSFANTGELFF
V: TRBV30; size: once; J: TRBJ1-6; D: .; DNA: TGTGCCTGGAGGTTGGCAGAATTTGCACCCCTCCACTTT; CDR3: CAWRLAEFAPLHF
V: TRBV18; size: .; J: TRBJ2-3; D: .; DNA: TGTGCCAGCTCACTATACTTAGGGGCCAGCACAGATACGCAGTATTTT; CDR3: CASSLYLGASTDTQYF
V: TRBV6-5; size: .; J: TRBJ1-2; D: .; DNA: TGTGCCAGCAGCGCCCAGGGAAACTATGGCTACACCTTC; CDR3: CASSAQGNYGYTF
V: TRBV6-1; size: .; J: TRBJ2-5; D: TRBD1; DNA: TGTGCCAGCAGGAGGGGGCTACAAGAGACCCAGTACTTC; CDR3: CASRRGLQETQYF
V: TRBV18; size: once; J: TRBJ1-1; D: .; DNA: TGTGCCAGCTCACCAACCAGGGAGAACACTGAAGCTTTCTTT; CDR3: CASSPTRENTEAFF
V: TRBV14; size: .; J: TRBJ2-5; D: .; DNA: TGTGCCAGCAGCCCCATGCGGGAAAAAGGGGAGACCCAGTACTTC; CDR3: CASSPMREKGETQYF
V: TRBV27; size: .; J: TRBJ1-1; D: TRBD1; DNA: TGTGCCAGCAGTTTCTCCAGGGGGCGAGAGGCTTTCTTT; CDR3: CASSFSRGREAFF